This TCR beta chain stems from a study of PD-L1 blockade in urothelial cancer. Study information: Investigators checked blood 3 weeks (second dose) and 6 weeks after treatment start.

Trimming took off 7 bases at V and 1 base at J, with 10 bases between the two ends. Germline CDR1 is SNHLY and CDR2 is FYNNEI. The CDR3 is made up of 13 amino acids. Only in-frame clones appear in the TCRdb table, and some are missing; sequencing was by immunoSEQ multiplex PCR. The table has more than 65,000 clones, roughly nine tenths seen once. The input for sequencing was PBMCs, taken around atezolizumab (anti-PD-L1) treatment. The chain links TRBV2 to TRBJ1-1; unclear D gene. This sequence was found in a woman aged 70-85 years with urothelial cancer. CDR3 nucleotide sequence: TGTGCCAGCACAAAAGAGAGGAACACTGAAGCTTTCTTT. This encodes CASTKERNTEAFF.